The entry below gives a single TCR beta chain sequence along with its context. The CDR3 runs to 15 residues. V lost 2 bases and J lost 4; bases outside the gene matches: 5. Germline assignment: CDR1 ENHRY and CDR2 SYGVKD. This sample was taken from a study of PD-L1 blockade in urothelial cancer. Background on the study: Patients started atezolizumab around 2014, 1,200 mg intravenously every 3 weeks. Patients' histories included 0 to 3 prior chemotherapy regimens. Twenty-five out of 29 patients were men whose urothelial cancer was bladder-origin.

Every PCR was spiked with synthetic TCR analog templates. Method: immunoSEQ multiplex PCR; TCRdb's copy keeps in-frame clones and lacks some. The top ten clones hold around 0.92% of a sample with around 100,000 clones, about nine tenths of them seen once. The sequence derives from a woman of 80 years or more with urothelial cancer. Material: PBMCs, obtained around atezolizumab (anti-PD-L1) treatment. The rearrangement links TRBV10-3 to TRBJ2-7, with TRBD1 matching 10 bases. CDR3 amino acids: CAISEPDRGLYEQYF. CDR3 coding DNA: TGTGCCATCAGTGAGCCCGACAGGGGGCTGTACGAGCAGTACTTC.